A selection of T cell receptor beta chains follows, all from one sample in a study of blood T cell repertoires in COVID-19. Repertoires were generated with immunoSEQ multiplex PCR, while TCRdb's copy carries only in-frame clones and drops some. Of some 670,000 clones listed, 70% to 90% are singletons. The sequencing input was peripheral blood. Source of these receptors: a woman between 18 and 30 years old with acute or convalescent COVID-19. Both conserved end residues are part of each CDR3. Fields, in order: V gene, J gene, D gene, clone size, CDR3 DNA, CDR3 protein. The D gene is left open where the match is weak. The size field is filled for only some rows; it gives once, few, many or a size class.

TRBV12-5	TRBJ1-2	-	-	TGTGCTAGTGGTTTGGTATTAGGGCAGTTGGGAGTTGGTAACGGCTACACCTTC	CASGLVLGQLGVGNGYTF
TRBV28	TRBJ2-1	TRBD1	-	TGTGCCACCCGGACAGGGGGGTTTGACTACAATGAGCAGTTCTTC	CATRTGGFDYNEQFF
TRBV6-5	TRBJ2-2	-	-	TGTGCCAGCAGGTCTCCCCCCAACACCGGGGAGCTGTTTTTT	CASRSPPNTGELFF
TRBV6-4	TRBJ2-2	-	-	TGTGCCAGCAGTCGGACAGTGGCCGGGGAGCTGTTTTTT	CASSRTVAGELFF
TRBV3-1/TRBV3-2	TRBJ1-5	TRBD1	-	TGTGCCAGCAGCCCCGGGACAGGGGGCACTCAGCCCCAGCATTTT	CASSPGTGGTQPQHF
TRBV7-9	TRBJ2-7	TRBD1	once	TGTGCCAGCAGTTTACAGGGGAAGGGCTACGAGCAGTACTTC	CASSLQGKGYEQYF
TRBV5-1	TRBJ1-6	-	-	TGCGCCAGCAGCTTGGTCGGTAGCTCCTATAATTCACCCCTCCACTTT	CASSLVGSSYNSPLHF
TRBV10-3	TRBJ2-3	-	-	TGTGCCACCGGAATACGGACAACTCCTCAGGATACGCAGTATTTT	CATGIRTTPQDTQYF
TRBV7-6	TRBJ1-5	-	once	TGTGCCAGCAGCTTGCAGGCGAATAGCAATCAGCCCCAGCATTTT	CASSLQANSNQPQHF
TRBV5-1	TRBJ1-5	-	-	TGCGCCAGCAGCCCTGAATCCGGGGTAGGGCAGCCCCAGCATTTT	CASSPESGVGQPQHF
TRBV7-9	TRBJ1-1	-	-	TGTGCCAGCAGCCCCCAACAGGGACAAGCTTTCTTT	CASSPQQGQAFF
TRBV7-9	TRBJ1-2	TRBD1	-	TGTGCCAGCAGCAGGGACAGGGGAGATGGCTACACCTTC	CASSRDRGDGYTF
TRBV7-9	TRBJ2-1	TRBD2	-	TGTGCCAGCAGCTGGGGCGGGGGGTCCTCCTACAATGAGCAGTTCTTC	CASSWGGGSSYNEQFF
TRBV6-1	TRBJ2-5	TRBD2	-	TGTGCCAGCAGTGGAGGGACTAGCGGGGACCCCAGAGAGACCCAGTACTTC	CASSGGTSGDPRETQYF
TRBV19	TRBJ1-1	-	few	TGTGCCAGTAGTATAGGGCCGGGACATCTCACTGAAGCTTTCTTT	CASSIGPGHLTEAFF
TRBV5-4	TRBJ1-2	-	-	TGTGCCAGCAGCTCTCAGGGGCCACTCAACTATGGCTACACCTTC	CASSSQGPLNYGYTF
TRBV2	TRBJ1-1	-	-	TGTGCCAGCAGTGAATTGCGAAACACTGAAGCTTTCTTT	CASSELRNTEAFF
TRBV27	TRBJ2-3	TRBD2	-	TGTGCCAGCAGTTTTAGCGGGGGGAGGTCAGATACGCAGTATTTT	CASSFSGGRSDTQYF
TRBV9	TRBJ2-1	TRBD2	-	TGTGCCAGCAGCGCGTCTAGCGGGGGGTACAATGAGCAGTTCTTC	CASSASSGGYNEQFF
TRBV6-6	TRBJ1-2	-	once	TGTGCCAGCAGTACCGGGAGGGGCTACACCTTC	CASSTGRGYTF
TRBV5-4	TRBJ1-2	-	-	TGTGCCAGCAGCTTGGACAGTTTTGGCTACACCTTC	CASSLDSFGYTF
TRBV9	TRBJ2-7	-	-	TGTGCCAGCAGCGTAGCTCCGGACAGTTCCTACGAGCAGTACTTC	CASSVAPDSSYEQYF
TRBV10-2	TRBJ2-5	-	once	TGCGCCAGCACCCGGGACCAAGAGACCCAGTACTTC	CASTRDQETQYF
TRBV5-5	TRBJ1-6	-	-	TGTGCCAGCAGCACCACCGGCTCCTATAATTCACCCCTCCACTTT	CASSTTGSYNSPLHF
TRBV7-2	TRBJ2-7	TRBD1	-	TGTGCCAGCAGCATCGGGACAGCGGCAACCTACGAGCAGTACTTC	CASSIGTAATYEQYF
TRBV15	TRBJ1-2	TRBD1	few	TGTGCCACTAAGGGACAGGGATTCTATGGCTACACCTTC	CATKGQGFYGYTF
TRBV30	TRBJ1-3	-	once	TGTGCCGCCTTGGCAGGCAGCTCTGGAAACACCATATATTTT	CAALAGSSGNTIYF
TRBV9	TRBJ1-2	-	-	TGTGCCAGCAGCGGGGCGGGTGTCGAGGGCGGCTACACCTTC	CASSGAGVEGGYTF
TRBV5-8	TRBJ2-7	-	-	TGTGCCAGCAGCTTGCTCAGGGGAATGCGATACGAGCAGTACTTC	CASSLLRGMRYEQYF
TRBV27	TRBJ1-5	-	-	TGTGCCAGCAGTTTTTCACGGGTAAATCAGCCCCAGCATTTT	CASSFSRVNQPQHF
TRBV3-1/TRBV3-2	TRBJ2-1	-	few	TGTGCCAGCAGCCCTGATTATATAAGCCACGGGTCCTCCTACAATGAGCAGTTCTTC	CASSPDYISHGSSYNEQFF
TRBV7-3	TRBJ2-2	-	-	TGTGCCAGCAGCTTAACCTTAACCGGGGAGCTGTTTTTT	CASSLTLTGELFF
TRBV28	TRBJ1-5	-	-	TGTGCCAGCAGTTTCTACGGGGGGAGCAATCAGCCCCAGCATTTT	CASSFYGGSNQPQHF